The T cell receptor (beta chain) described here comes from a study of blood T cells in healthy people across ages. The use of a sample-barcoded 5' primer and a J-beta primer mix characterized a second PCR of roughly 7 to 11 cycles. TCRdb itself ran the 5' RACE reads through MiXCR, one entry per CDR3 protein. The sample includes roughly 570,000 distinct CDR3 sequences, 27% of them seen just once. In this sample, this clonotype turned up a few times. Those donating, healthy Caucasian individuals from Russia, were aged about 6 to 100. Peripheral blood, roughly 9.1 milliliters per donor, was collected. From germline, CDR1 is SQVTM and CDR2 ANQGSEA. The CDR3 totals 11 residues.

The chain uses TRBV29-1 and TRBJ2-1, with unresolved D. The J call may be in error: the DNA end matches TRBJ2-7 better. The sequencing input was blood. This TCR derives from a woman between 70 and 85 years old in good health. CDR3 DNA: TGCAGCGTTGTCTCTGCCTACGAGCAGTACTTC. It encodes CSVVSAYEQYF.